The clone carrying this T cell receptor beta chain was seen ten or more times. The antigen is not known. This sample was taken from a study of CD8 T cells in ankylosing spondylitis. The CDR3 is 14 amino acids. CDR1 is DFQATT and CDR2 is SNEGSKA in the germline V gene (reference sequence). V was trimmed by 4 bases and J by 3 bases, leaving 15 bases between them. Making use of molecular barcodes, quantitative 5'-RACE generated TCR beta libraries. TCRdb recomputed calls from the 5' RACE reads with MiXCR, one row per CDR3 protein. This table has a few hundred thousand distinct CDR3 sequences, around 18% appearing once. Regarding the study as a whole: Reports of some motif variants in reactive arthritis synovial fluid and blood predate this one. Enrichment of disease-linked clones was reportedly significant in matched ankylosing spondylitis synovial fluid. Several highly homologous variants made up a TCR beta motif, and this motif appeared characteristic of ankylosing spondylitis blood.

Specimen: blood, either unsorted or a sorted T cell fraction (not recorded which). V gene TRBV20-1 combines with J gene TRBJ2-5, with D perhaps matching TRBD1 or TRBD2 (5 bases each). The clonotype was recovered from a male donor with ankylosing spondylitis or in good health (not recorded which). CDR3 nucleotide sequence: TGCAGTGCTAACTCCCTAGTGGGGGAAGAGACCCAGTACTTC. Encoded protein: CSANSLVGEETQYF.